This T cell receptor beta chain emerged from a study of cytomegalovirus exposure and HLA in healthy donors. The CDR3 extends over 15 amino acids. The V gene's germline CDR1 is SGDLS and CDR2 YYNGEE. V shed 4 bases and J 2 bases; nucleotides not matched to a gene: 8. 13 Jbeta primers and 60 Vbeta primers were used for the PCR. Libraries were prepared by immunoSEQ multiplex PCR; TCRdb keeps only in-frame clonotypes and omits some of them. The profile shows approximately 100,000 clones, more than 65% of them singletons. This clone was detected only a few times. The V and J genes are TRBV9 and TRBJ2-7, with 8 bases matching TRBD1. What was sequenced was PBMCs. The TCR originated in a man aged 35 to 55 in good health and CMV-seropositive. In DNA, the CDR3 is TGTGCCAGCAGCCACGGACAGGGAGGCACCTACGAGCAGTACTTC. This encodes CASSHGQGGTYEQYF.